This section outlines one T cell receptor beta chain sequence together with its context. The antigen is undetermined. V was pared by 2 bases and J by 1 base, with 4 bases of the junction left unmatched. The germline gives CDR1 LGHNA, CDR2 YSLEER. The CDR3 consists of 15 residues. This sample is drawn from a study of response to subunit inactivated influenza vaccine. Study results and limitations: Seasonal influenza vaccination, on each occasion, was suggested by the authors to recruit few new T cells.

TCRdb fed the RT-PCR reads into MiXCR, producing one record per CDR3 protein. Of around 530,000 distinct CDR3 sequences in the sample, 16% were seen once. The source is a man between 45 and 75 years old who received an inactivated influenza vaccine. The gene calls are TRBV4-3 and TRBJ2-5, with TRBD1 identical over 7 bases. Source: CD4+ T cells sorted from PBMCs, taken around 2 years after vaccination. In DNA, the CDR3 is TGCGCCAGCAGCCAAACACAGGGGCCCCAAGAGACCCAGTACTTC. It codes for CASSQTQGPQETQYF.